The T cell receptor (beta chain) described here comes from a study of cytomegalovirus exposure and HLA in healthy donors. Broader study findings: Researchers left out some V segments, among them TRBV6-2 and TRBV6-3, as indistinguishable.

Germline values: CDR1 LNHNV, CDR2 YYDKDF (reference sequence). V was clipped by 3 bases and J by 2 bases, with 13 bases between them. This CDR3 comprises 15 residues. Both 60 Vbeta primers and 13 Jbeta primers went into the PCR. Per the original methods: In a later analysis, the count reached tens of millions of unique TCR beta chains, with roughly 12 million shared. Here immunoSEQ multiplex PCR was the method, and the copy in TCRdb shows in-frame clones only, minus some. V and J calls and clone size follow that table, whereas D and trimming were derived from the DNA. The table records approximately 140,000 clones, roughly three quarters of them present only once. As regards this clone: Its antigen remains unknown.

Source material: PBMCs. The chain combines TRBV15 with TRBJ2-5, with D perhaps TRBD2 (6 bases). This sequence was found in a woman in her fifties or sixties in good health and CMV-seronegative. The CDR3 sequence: CATSSSGVRQETQYF. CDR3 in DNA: TGTGCCACCAGCAGTTCGGGAGTACGTCAAGAGACCCAGTACTTC.